Described below is a single TCR beta chain sequence and its context. J gave up 5 bases and V 4 bases, and 12 bases lay outside the gene matches. CDR3 length equals 15 residues. Germline-derived CDR1 and CDR2 are SGHRS and YFSETQ. Measured with immunoSEQ multiplex PCR; TCRdb has only the in-frame clones, and not every one. The sample includes a few million clones, about 92% seen only once; the top ten take 0.39%. The sample belongs to a study of shared clonotypes between healthy human individuals. The chain uses TRBV5-1 and TRBJ2-7, with TRBD2 identical over 7 bases. The sequenced sample was naive CD4+ T cells from PBMCs. As for subset: CD45RA+ positively selected. The TCR sequence derives from a man between 18 and 29 years old in good health. Some clones in this sample may be carry-over from other donors' samples. The CDR3 nucleotides are TGCGCCAGCAGCAGGGGTGGGACTATAATGAACGAGCAGTACTTC. Encoded protein: CASSRGGTIMNEQYF.